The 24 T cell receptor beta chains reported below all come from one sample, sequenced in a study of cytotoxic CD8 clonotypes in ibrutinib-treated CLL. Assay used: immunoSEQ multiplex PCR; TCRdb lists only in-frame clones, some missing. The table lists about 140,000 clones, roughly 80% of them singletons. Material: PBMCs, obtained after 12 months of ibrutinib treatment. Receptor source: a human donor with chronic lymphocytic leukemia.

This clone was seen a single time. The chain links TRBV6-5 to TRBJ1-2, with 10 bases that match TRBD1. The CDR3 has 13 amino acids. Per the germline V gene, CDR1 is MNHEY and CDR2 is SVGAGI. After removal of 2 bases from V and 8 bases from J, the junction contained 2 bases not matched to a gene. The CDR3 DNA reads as TGTGCCAGCAGTTACGGGACAGGGGAAGGCTACACCTTC. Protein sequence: CASSYGTGEGYTF.

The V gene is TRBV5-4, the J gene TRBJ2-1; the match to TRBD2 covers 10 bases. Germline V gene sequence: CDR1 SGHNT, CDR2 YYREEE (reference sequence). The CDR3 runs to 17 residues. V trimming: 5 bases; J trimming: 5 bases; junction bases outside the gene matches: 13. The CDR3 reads CASSYGAGGPSDNEQFF. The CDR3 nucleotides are TGTGCCAGCAGTTACGGAGCGGGGGGGCCGTCCGACAATGAGCAGTTCTTC.

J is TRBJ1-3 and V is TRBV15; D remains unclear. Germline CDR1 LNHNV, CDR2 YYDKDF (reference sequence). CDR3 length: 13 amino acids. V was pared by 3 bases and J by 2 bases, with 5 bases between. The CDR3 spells CATSRTAGNTIYF. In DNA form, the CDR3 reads TGTGCCACCAGCAGGACCGCTGGAAACACCATATATTTT.

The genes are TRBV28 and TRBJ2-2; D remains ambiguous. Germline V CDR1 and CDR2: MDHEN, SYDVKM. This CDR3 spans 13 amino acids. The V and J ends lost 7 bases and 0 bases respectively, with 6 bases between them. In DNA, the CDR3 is TGTGCCAGCAACATCGCGAACACCGGGGAGCTGTTTTTT. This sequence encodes CASNIANTGELFF.

The DNA for the CDR3 is TGTGCCAGCAGTGAAGACCTCATTGGACCCCTCCACTTT. It translates to CASSEDLIGPLHF. V and J are TRBV25-1 and TRBJ1-6; no reliable D call. This CDR3 is 13 amino acids long. V was cut by 2 bases and J by 12 bases, with 11 bases left in between. Per the germline V gene, CDR1 is MGHDK and CDR2 is SYGVNS.

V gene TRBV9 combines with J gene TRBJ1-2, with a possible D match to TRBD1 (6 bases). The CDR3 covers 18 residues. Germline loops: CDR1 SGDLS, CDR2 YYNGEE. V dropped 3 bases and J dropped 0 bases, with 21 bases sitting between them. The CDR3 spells CASSAPSTGTGANYGYTF. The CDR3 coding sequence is TGTGCCAGCAGCGCCCCATCCACAGGGACGGGAGCTAACTATGGCTACACCTTC. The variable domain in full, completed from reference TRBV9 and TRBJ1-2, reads DSGVTQTPKHLITATGQRVTLRCSPRSGDLSVYWYQQSLDQGLQFLIQYYNGEERAKGNILERFSAQQFPDLHSELNLSSLELGDSALYFCASSAPSTGTGANYGYTFGSGTRLTVV.

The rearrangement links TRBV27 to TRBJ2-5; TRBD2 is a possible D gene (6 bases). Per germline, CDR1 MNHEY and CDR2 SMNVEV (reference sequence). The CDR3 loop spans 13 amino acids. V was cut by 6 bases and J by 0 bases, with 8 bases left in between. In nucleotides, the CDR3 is TGTGCCAGCAGCTGGACTAACCAAGAGACCCAGTACTTC. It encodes CASSWTNQETQYF.

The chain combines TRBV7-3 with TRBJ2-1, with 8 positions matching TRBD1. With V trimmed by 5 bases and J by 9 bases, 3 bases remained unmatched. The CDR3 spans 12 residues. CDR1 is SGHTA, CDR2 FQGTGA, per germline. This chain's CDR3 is CASSPTGAEQFF. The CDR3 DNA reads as TGTGCCAGCAGCCCGACAGGGGCTGAGCAGTTCTTC.

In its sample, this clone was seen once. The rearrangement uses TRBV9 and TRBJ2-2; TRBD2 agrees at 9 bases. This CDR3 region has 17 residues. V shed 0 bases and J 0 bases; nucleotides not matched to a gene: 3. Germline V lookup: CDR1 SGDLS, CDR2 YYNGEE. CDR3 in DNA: TGTGCCAGCAGCGTAGGGGCTAGCGGGACGAACACCGGGGAGCTGTTTTTT. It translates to CASSVGASGTNTGELFF.

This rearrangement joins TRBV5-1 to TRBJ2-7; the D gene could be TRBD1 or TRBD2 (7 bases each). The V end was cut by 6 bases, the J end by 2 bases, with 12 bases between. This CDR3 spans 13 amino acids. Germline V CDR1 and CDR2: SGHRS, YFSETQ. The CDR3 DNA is TGCGCCAGCACAGGGGGGGTGACCTACGAGCAGTACTTC. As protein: CASTGGVTYEQYF.

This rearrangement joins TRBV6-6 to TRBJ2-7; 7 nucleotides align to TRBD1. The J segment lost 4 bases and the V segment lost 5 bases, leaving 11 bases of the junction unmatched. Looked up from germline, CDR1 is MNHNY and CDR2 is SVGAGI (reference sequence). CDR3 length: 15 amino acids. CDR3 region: CASSRGQSFRYEQYF. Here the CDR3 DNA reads TGTGCCAGCAGTAGGGGACAGTCTTTTAGGTACGAGCAGTACTTC.

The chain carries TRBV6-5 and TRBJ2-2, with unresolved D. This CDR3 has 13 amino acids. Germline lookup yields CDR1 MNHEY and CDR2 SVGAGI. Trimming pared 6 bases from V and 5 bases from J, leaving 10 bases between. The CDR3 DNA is TGTGCCAGCAGCGAAGTGGTGACCGGGGAGCTGTTTTTT. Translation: CASSEVVTGELFF.

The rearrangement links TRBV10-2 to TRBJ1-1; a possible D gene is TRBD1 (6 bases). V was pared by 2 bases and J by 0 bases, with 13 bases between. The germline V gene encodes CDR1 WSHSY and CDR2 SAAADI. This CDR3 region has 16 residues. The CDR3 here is CASSEGAGTLNTEAFF. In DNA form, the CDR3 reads TGCGCCAGCAGTGAGGGGGCCGGGACATTGAACACTGAAGCTTTCTTT.

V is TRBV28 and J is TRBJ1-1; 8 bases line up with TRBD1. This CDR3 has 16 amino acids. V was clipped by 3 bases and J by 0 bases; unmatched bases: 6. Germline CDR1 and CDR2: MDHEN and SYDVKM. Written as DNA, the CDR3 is TGTGCCAGCAGTTTTGTGACAGGGGATTTGAACACTGAAGCTTTCTTT. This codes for CASSFVTGDLNTEAFF.

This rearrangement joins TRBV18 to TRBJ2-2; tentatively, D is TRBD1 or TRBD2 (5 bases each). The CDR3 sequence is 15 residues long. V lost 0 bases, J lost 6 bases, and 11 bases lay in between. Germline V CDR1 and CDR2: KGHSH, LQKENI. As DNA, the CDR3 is TGTGCCAGCTCACCACCCCCCCCGGGACCCGGGGAGCTGTTTTTT. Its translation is CASSPPPPGPGELFF.

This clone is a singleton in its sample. The CDR3 DNA reads TGCGCCAGCAGCTCGGCCGAGGTGGGTGACGAGCAGTACTTC. Encoded protein: CASSSAEVGDEQYF. This chain links TRBV5-1 with TRBJ2-7, with D uncertain. The V gene lost 3 bases and the J gene lost 5 bases, with 15 bases spanning the gap. Per the germline V gene, CDR1 is SGHRS and CDR2 is YFSETQ. The CDR3 runs to 14 residues.

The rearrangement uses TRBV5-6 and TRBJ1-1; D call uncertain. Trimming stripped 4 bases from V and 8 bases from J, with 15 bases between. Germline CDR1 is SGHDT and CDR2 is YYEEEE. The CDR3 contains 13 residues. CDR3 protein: CASSLTAREEAFF. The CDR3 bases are TGTGCCAGCAGCCTTACCGCCCGAGAGGAAGCTTTCTTT. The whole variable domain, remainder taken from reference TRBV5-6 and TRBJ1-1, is DAGVTQSPTHLIKTRGQQVTLRCSPKSGHDTVSWYQQALGQGPQFIFQYYEEEERQRGNFPDRFSGHQFPNYSSELNVNALLLGDSALYLCASSLTAREEAFFGQGTRLTVV.

The CDR3 here is CASSLGQGQPQHF. The CDR3 DNA reads as TGTGCCAGTAGTCTGGGACAGGGTCAGCCCCAGCATTTT. V usage is TRBV19 and J usage is TRBJ1-5; 9 bases line up with TRBD1. CDR3 length: 13 residues. V shed 5 bases and J 6 bases; nucleotides not matched to a gene: 2. Germline CDR1 and CDR2: LNHDA and SQIVND (reference sequence). Variable domain in full (rest from reference TRBV19 and TRBJ1-5): DGGITQSPKYLFRKEGQNVTLSCEQNLNHDAMYWYRQDPGQGLRLIYYSQIVNDFQKGDIAEGYSVSREKKESFPLTVTSAQKNPTAFYLCASSLGQGQPQHFGDGTRLSIL.

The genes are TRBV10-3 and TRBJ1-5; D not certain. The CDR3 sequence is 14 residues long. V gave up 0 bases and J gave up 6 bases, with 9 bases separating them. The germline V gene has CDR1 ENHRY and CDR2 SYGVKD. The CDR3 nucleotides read TGTGCCATCAGTGAGTCCGGGCAGGCTCAGCCCCAGCATTTT. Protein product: CAISESGQAQPQHF.

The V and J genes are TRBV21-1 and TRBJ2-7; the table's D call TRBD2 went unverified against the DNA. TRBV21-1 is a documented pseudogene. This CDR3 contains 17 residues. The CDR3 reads CASSKALRTSEGYEQYF. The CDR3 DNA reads TGTGCCAGCAGCAAAGCGCTTAGGACTAGTGAGGGCTACGAGCAGTACTTC.

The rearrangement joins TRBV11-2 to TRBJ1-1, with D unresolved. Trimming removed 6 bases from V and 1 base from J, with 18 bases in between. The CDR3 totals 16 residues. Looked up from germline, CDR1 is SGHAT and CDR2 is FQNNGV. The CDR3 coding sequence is TGTGCCAGCAGACAAAATTATTGGTATGGGAACACTGAAGCTTTCTTT. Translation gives CASRQNYWYGNTEAFF. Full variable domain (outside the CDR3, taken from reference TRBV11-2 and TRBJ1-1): EAGVAQSPRYKIIEKRQSVAFWCNPISGHATLYWYQQILGQGPKLLIQFQNNGVVDDSQLPKDRFSAERLKGVDSTLKIQPAKLEDSAVYLCASRQNYWYGNTEAFFGQGTRLTVV.

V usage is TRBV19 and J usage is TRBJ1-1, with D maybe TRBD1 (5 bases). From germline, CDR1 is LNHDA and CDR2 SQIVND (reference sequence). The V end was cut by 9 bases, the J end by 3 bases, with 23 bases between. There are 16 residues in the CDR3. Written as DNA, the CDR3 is TGTGCCAGCTTACCTCGCGGATTGGGGGATTACACTGAAGCTTTCTTT. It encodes CASLPRGLGDYTEAFF.

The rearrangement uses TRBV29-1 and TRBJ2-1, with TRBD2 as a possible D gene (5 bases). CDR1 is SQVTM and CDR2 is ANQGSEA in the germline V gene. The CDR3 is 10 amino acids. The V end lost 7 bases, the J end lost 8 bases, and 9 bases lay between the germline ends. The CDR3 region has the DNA TGCAGCGCTCCGGGGTATGAGCAGTTCTTC. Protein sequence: CSAPGYEQFF.

CDR3 loop: CASSVGTGTWNTEAFF. The CDR3 DNA reads TGTGCCAGCAGCGTAGGGACGGGGACCTGGAACACTGAAGCTTTCTTT. The rearrangement uses TRBV9 and TRBJ1-1, with D maybe TRBD1 (5 bases). V lost 0 bases, J lost 1 base, and 13 bases lay in between. The CDR3 runs 16 residues. The germline gives CDR1 SGDLS, CDR2 YYNGEE.